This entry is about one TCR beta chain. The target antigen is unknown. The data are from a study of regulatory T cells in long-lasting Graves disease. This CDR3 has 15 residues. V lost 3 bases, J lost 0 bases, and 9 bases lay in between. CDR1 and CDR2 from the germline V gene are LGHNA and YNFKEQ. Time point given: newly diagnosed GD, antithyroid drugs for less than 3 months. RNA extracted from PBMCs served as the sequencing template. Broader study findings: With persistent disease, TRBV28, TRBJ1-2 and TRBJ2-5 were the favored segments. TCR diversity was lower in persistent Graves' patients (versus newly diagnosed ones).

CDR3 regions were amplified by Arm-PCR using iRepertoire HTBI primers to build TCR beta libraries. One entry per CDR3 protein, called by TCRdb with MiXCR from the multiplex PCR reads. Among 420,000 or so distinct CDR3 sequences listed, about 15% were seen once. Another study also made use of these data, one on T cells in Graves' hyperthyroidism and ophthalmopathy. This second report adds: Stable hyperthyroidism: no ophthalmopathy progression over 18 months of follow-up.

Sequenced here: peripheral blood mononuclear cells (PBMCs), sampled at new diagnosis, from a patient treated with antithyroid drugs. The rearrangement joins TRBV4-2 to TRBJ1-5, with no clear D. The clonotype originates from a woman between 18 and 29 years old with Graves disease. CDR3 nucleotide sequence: TGTGCCAGCAGCCACGAGAAGGGTAGCAATCAGCCCCAGCATTTT. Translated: CASSHEKGSNQPQHF.